Here is one T cell receptor (beta chain) with its context. Its cognate antigen has yet to be identified. The input lacks base qualities; no much larger clone sits a single base away. The CDR3 regions of human TCRbeta chains were analyzed by immunosequencing. Per the source publication's procedure: Repertoire TCRs were matched against a reference library of SARS-CoV-2-specific TCRs generated with the MIRA antigen-specificity platform. Breadth was defined as the fraction of unique TCRs that were SARS-CoV-2-associated. Depth was defined as the fraction of total T cells that were SARS-CoV-2-associated. Using the MIRA data, every spike-specific TCR was mapped to the spike region that the TCR reacted to and assigned to either a CD4 or a CD8 class. Log10-transformed breadth and depth values were compared by one-way ANOVA with Sidak's multiple comparisons tests. The table was pulled from immuneACCESS by TCRdb, which kept in-frame rearrangements only. Such tables lose some clones; where checked, under half of the loss comes from unresolved V genes, and the rest has no known cause. The V and J calls and clone size are taken from that table; D and trimming were inferred from the DNA. The sample yields 120,000 or so clones; about 90% were counted once. The ten biggest clones cover over 1.5% of the sample.

The germline V gene encodes CDR1 LGHDT and CDR2 YNNKEL (reference sequence). The CDR3 sequence holds 15 residues, the cysteine and phenylalanine included. Solely the CDR3 DNA is kept, with 45 bases framed from the first base. The V end loses 2 bases and the J end loses 7 bases, and a stretch of 12 bases separates them. According to the study, the label for this sample's time point signals: baseline before first vaccination. Vaccinee samples were obtained from the UK trials COV001 and COV002, which included a single-blind randomized controlled phase 2/3 trial of AZD1222 (ChAdOx1 nCoV-19) in healthy adults. For TCRbeta chain sequencing, PBMC samples were collected from trial participants at day 0 and at day 28 after the second dose. The data are from a study of T cell responses to AZD1222 COVID-19 vaccine (dated by TCRdb to the early 2020s). About the study as a whole: AZD1222 recipients given second doses at about 4 weeks or at about 12 weeks were pooled, since spike-specific TCR depth and breadth were not found to differ between the two schedules. TCR sequencing covered fewer than 250 trial participants: 200 to 220 given two doses of AZD1222 and 26 given two doses of MenACWY control vaccine. Trial participants were enrolled by age into 18-55, 56-69 and 70-plus year subgroups, with approximately 160, 26 and 62 TCR-sequenced participants respectively.

Summary of the overall study and its limitations: Conclusions about previously exposed vaccinees are limited, since just six AZD1222 recipients were seropositive for SARS-CoV-2 at baseline. Because no day 14 peak-response samples were available, the repertoires could be characterized only after the peak T cell response. Most participants were white British and females outnumbered males, and the authors suggested that clonal diversity may have been underestimated. CD4 TCRs associated with the vaccine covered the entire spike protein, and the dominant responses were in regions 160-218 and 743-854. The 56-69-year group was small, and its depth increase did not reach significance, likely because of low power. After two AZD1222 doses, both the breadth and the depth of spike-specific TCRs were significantly higher than at day 0 and than in MenACWY recipients. Epitopes outside the regions mutated in the B.1.351 and B.1.1.7 variants were reportedly recognized by nearly half of the unique spike-specific TCRs.

The sequence is built from TRBV3-1 (or the pseudogene TRBV3-2) and TRBJ1-6; a tentative D match to TRBD1 spans 6 bases. The TCR sequence derives from an adult in good health. The specimen comprised peripheral blood, sampled on day 0 of AZD1222 vaccination. The DNA sequence follows: TGTGCCAGCAGCCAACTACAGGGCCCGAATTCACCCCTCCACTTT. It translates as CASSQLQGPNSPLHF.